Reported below is one T cell receptor beta chain. Its cognate antigen is unknown. Clones were sequenced by immunoSEQ multiplex PCR, and TCRdb holds only the in-frame ones, with some missing. This repertoire shows roughly 100,000 clones, 85% to 90% found once; its top ten account for roughly 24%. The data stem from a study of T cell responses to AZD1222 COVID-19 vaccine. Study findings and constraints: A rise in Spike-specific TCR breadth and depth followed two AZD1222 doses.

Germline V gene data show CDR1 as GTSNPN and CDR2 as SVGIG (reference sequence). The CDR3 extends over 15 amino acids. V lost 0 bases to trimming and J lost 3 bases, with 12 bases between them. V and J are TRBV30 and TRBJ2-1, with D possibly being TRBD1 or TRBD2 (5 bases each). The sequencing here drew on peripheral blood, taken on day 0 of AZD1222 vaccination. The source is an adult in good health. CDR3 in amino acids: CAWSVLGTIYNEQFF. The CDR3 DNA reads TGTGCCTGGAGTGTACTTGGGACGATCTACAATGAGCAGTTCTTC.